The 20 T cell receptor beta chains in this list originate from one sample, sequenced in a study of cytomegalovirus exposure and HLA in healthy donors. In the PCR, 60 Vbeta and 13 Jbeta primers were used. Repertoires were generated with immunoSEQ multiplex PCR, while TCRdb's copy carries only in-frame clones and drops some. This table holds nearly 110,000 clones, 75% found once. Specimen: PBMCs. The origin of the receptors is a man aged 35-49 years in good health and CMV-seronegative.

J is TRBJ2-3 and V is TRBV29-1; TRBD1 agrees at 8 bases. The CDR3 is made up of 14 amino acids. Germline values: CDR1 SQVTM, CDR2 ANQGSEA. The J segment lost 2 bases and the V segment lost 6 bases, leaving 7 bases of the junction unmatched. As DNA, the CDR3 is TGCAGCGTCGAGGGACAGGACTACACAGATACGCAGTATTTT. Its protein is CSVEGQDYTDTQYF.

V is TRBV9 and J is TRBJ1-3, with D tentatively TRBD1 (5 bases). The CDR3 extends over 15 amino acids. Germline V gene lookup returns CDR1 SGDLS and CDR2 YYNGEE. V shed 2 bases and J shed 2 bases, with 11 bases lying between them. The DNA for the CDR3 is TGTGCCAGCAGCGTCGACAGCTCTCCTGGAAACACCATATATTTT. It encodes CASSVDSSPGNTIYF.

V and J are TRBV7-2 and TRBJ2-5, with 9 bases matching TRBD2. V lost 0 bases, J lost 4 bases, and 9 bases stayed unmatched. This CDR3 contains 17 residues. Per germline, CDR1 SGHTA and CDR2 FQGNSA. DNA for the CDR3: TGTGCCAGCAGCTTAGCTAGCGGGGGCGCCAATCTAGAGACCCAGTACTTC. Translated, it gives CASSLASGGANLETQYF.

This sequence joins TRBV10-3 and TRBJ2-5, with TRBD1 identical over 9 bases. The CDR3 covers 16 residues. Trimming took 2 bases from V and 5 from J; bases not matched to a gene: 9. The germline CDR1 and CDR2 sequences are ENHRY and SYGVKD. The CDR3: CAISEGQGYLSETQYF. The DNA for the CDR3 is TGTGCCATCAGTGAGGGACAGGGGTATTTGAGCGAGACCCAGTACTTC.

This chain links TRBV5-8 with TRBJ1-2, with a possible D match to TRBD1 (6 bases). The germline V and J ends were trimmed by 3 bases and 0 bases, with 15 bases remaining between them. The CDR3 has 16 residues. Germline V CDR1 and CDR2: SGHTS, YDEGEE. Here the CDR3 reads CASSSYPQGANYGYTF. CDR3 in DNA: TGTGCCAGCAGCTCGTACCCACAGGGCGCTAACTATGGCTACACCTTC.

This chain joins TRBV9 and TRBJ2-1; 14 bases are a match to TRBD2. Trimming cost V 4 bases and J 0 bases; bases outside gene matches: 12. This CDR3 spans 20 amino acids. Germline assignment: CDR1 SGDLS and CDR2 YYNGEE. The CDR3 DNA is TGTGCCAGCAGCTCAGACGGACTAGCGGGGGGTCAGAGCTCCTACAATGAGCAGTTCTTC. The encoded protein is CASSSDGLAGGQSSYNEQFF.

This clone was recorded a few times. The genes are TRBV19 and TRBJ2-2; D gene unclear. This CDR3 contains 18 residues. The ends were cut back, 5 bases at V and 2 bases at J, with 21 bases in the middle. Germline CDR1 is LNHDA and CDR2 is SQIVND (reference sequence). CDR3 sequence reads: CASSPYHVTPTNTGELFF. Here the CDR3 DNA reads TGTGCCAGTAGTCCCTACCATGTGACACCAACCAACACCGGGGAGCTGTTTTTT.

For the CDR3, the DNA is TGCGCCAGCAGCTTGGCGGGGACTAGCGGCAATGAGCAGTTCTTC. This sequence encodes CASSLAGTSGNEQFF. J is TRBJ2-1 and V is TRBV5-1; 11 nucleotides match TRBD2. The V segment lost 0 bases and the J segment 6 bases; nucleotides outside the gene matches: 2. In germline, CDR1 is SGHRS, CDR2 YFSETQ. This CDR3 region has 15 residues.

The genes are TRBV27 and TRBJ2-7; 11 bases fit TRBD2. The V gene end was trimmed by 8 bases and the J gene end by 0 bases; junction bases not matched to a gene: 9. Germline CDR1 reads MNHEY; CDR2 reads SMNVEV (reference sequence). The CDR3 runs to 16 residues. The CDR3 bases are TGTGCCAGCTCCCCTAGCGGGGGGACTATCTCCTACGAGCAGTACTTC. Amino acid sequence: CASSPSGGTISYEQYF.

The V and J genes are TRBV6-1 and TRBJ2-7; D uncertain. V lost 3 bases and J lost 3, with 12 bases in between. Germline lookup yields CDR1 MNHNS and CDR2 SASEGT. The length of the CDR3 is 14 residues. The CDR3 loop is CASSDWAQHYEQYF. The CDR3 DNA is TGTGCCAGCAGTGATTGGGCCCAACACTACGAGCAGTACTTC.

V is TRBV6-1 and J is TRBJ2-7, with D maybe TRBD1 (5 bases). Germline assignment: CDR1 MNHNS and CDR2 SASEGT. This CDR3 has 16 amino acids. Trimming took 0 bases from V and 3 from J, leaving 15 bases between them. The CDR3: CASSEATTAPYYEQYF. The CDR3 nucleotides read TGTGCCAGCAGTGAAGCGACGACAGCACCATACTACGAGCAGTACTTC.

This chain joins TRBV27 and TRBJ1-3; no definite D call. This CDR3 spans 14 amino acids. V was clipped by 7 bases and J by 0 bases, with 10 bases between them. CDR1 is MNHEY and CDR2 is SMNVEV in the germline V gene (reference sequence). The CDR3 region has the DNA TGTGCCAGCATTGCAGTGAACTCTGGAAACACCATATATTTT. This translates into CASIAVNSGNTIYF.

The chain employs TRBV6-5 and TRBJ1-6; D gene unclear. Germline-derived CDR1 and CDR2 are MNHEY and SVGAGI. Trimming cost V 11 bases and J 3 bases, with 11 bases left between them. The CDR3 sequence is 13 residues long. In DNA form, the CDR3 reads TGTGCCGCAGCGGTCAACTATAATTCACCCCTCCACTTT. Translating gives CAAAVNYNSPLHF.

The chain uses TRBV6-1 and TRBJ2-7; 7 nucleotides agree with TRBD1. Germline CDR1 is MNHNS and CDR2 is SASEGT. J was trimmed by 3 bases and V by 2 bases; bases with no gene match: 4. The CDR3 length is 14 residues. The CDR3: CASSEYRGVYEQYF. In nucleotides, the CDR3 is TGTGCCAGCAGTGAATACAGGGGAGTCTACGAGCAGTACTTC.

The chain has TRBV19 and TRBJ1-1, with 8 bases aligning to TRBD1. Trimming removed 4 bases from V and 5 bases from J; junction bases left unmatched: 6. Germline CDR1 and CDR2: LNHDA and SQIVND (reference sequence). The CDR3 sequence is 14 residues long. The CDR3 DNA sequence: TGTGCCAGTAGTACACAGGGGGTGTGGACTGAAGCTTTCTTT. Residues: CASSTQGVWTEAFF.

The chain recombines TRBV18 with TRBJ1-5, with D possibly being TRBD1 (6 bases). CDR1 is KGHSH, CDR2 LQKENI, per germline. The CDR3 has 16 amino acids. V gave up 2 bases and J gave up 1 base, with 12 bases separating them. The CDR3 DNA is TGTGCCAGCTCACCATCACAGGGTAGGAGCAATCAGCCCCAGCATTTT. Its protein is CASSPSQGRSNQPQHF.

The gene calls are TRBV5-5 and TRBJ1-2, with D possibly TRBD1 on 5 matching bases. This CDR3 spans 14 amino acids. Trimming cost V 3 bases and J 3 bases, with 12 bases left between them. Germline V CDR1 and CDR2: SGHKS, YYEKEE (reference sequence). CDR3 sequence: CASSWGGDDYGYTF. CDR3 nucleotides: TGTGCCAGCAGCTGGGGGGGGGACGACTATGGCTACACCTTC.

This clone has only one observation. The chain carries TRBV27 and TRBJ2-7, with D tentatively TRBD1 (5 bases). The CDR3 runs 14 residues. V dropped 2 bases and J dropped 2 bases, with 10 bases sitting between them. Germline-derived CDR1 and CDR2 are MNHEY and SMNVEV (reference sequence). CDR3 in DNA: TGTGCCAGCAGTTTAAGTGGGGCAGCCTACGAGCAGTACTTC. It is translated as CASSLSGAAYEQYF.

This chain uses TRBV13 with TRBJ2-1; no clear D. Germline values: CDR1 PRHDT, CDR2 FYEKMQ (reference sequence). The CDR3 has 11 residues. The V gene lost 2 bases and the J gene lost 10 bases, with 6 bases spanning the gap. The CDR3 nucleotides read TGTGCCAGCAGCTTACTCACAGAGCAGTTCTTC. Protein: CASSLLTEQFF.

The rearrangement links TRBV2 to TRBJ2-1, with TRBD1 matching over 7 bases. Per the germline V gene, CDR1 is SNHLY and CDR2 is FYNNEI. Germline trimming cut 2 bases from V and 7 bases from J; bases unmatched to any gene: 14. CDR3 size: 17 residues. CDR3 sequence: CASSEHTTGSGRNEQFF. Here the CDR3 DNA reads TGTGCCAGCAGTGAACATACGACAGGGTCTGGTAGGAATGAGCAGTTCTTC.